One and the same sample provided the 19 T cell receptor beta chains below, sequenced in a study of T cell responses to AZD1222 COVID-19 vaccine. Profiled with immunoSEQ multiplex PCR; TCRdb holds only in-frame clones, not every one. The table lists about 120,000 clones, about 87% of them singletons, with roughly an eighth in the top ten. The input for sequencing was peripheral blood, taken on day 0 of AZD1222 vaccination. These receptor sequences come from an adult in good health.

V gene TRBV5-8 combines with J gene TRBJ1-1; unclear D gene. Germline V gene lookup returns CDR1 SGHTS and CDR2 YDEGEE. Trimming stripped 1 base from V and 3 bases from J, with 7 bases between. The CDR3 is made up of 13 amino acids. The CDR3 sequence is CASSLFGDTEAFF. The CDR3 nucleotides are TGTGCCAGCAGCTTGTTCGGTGACACTGAAGCTTTCTTT.

This chain uses TRBV11-2 with TRBJ2-3, with unresolved D. The CDR3 runs 14 residues. Germline V gene data show CDR1 as SGHAT and CDR2 as FQNNGV. The V gene lost 5 bases and the J gene lost 4 bases, with 13 bases spanning the gap. The CDR3 reads CASSPIQVSDTQYF. CDR3 bases: TGTGCCAGCAGCCCCATACAAGTATCAGATACGCAGTATTTT.

The CDR3 nucleotides read TGTGCCAGCAGTTACTCCTTCGACAGGGAGGGCCAGCCCCAGCATTTT. Its protein is CASSYSFDREGQPQHF. V usage is TRBV6-6 and J usage is TRBJ1-5; TRBD1 agrees at 7 bases. The CDR3 totals 16 residues. V shed 0 bases and J 7 bases; nucleotides not matched to a gene: 9. CDR1 MNHNY and CDR2 SVGAGI come from the germline V gene (reference sequence).

The rearrangement links TRBV5-1 to TRBJ1-1; a weak D match, TRBD1 (5 bases). The germline V and J ends were trimmed by 7 bases and 8 bases, with 18 bases remaining between them. This CDR3 spans 13 amino acids. The germline V gene has CDR1 SGHRS and CDR2 YFSETQ. The DNA of the CDR3 is TGCGCCAGCGGAGACAGATTAGGTTTAGAAGCTTTCTTT. Protein product: CASGDRLGLEAFF.

V and J are TRBV24-1 and TRBJ2-5; the match to TRBD2 covers 8 bases. Trimming at V came to 3 bases and at J to 5 bases, leaving 4 bases not matched to a gene. Germline CDR1 and CDR2: KGHDR and SFDVKD. The length of the CDR3 is 14 residues. CDR3 nucleotides: TGTGCCACCAGTGATAGCGGGAGCGGGGAGACCCAGTACTTC. Its protein is CATSDSGSGETQYF.

The chain carries TRBV5-1 and TRBJ1-1, with unresolved D. Germline V gives CDR1 SGHRS, CDR2 YFSETQ. The CDR3 contains 13 residues. The V end lost 4 bases, the J end lost 1 base, and 8 bases lay between the germline ends. The CDR3 DNA is TGCGCCAGCAGCCTTGGCTCGAACACTGAAGCTTTCTTT. This gives the protein CASSLGSNTEAFF.

The V gene is TRBV9, the J gene TRBJ1-1; D uncertain. Trimming left V 0 bases short and J 7 bases short, with 19 bases between. CDR1 SGDLS and CDR2 YYNGEE come from the germline V gene. The CDR3 has 16 residues. DNA for the CDR3: TGTGCCAGCAGCGTAGGCCTAGGGCCAGGCTCAGGTGAAGCTTTCTTT. Its protein product is CASSVGLGPGSGEAFF.

The V call is TRBV28, the J call TRBJ2-2; D possibly corresponds to TRBD2 (5 bases). CDR1 and CDR2 (germline): MDHEN, SYDVKM. V was pared by 6 bases and J by 4 bases, with 12 bases between. The CDR3 runs 14 residues. The CDR3 protein is CASSSAGSTGELFF. Here the CDR3 DNA reads TGTGCCAGCAGCTCGGCGGGTAGCACCGGGGAGCTGTTTTTT.

J is TRBJ1-1 and V is TRBV5-4, with TRBD1 identical over 8 bases. The length of the CDR3 is 14 residues. V trimming: 7 bases; J trimming: 1 base; junction bases outside the gene matches: 6. Germline V lookup: CDR1 SGHNT, CDR2 YYREEE (reference sequence). CDR3 residues: CASRQGFANTEAFF. The CDR3 nucleotides read TGTGCCAGCCGACAGGGGTTCGCGAACACTGAAGCTTTCTTT.

V is TRBV10-3 and J is TRBJ1-5, with D hard to call. Per germline, CDR1 ENHRY and CDR2 SYGVKD. The CDR3 spans 14 residues. V gave up 10 bases and J gave up 1 base, with 14 bases separating them. The CDR3 DNA reads TGTGCCACCCGTAGAGCGGGGAGCAATCAGCCCCAGCATTTT. Its translation is CATRRAGSNQPQHF.

The rearrangement uses TRBV9 and TRBJ1-1; 8 nucleotides agree with TRBD1. The CDR3 length is 15 residues. In germline, CDR1 is SGDLS, CDR2 YYNGEE. V lost 4 bases to trimming and J lost 4 bases; unmatched junction nucleotides: 9. The CDR3 loop reads CASSPRTGRATEAFF. Here the CDR3 DNA reads TGTGCCAGCAGCCCTCGGACAGGGAGGGCCACTGAAGCTTTCTTT.

This chain links TRBV2 with TRBJ1-4; tentatively, D is TRBD1 (5 bases). CDR1 SNHLY and CDR2 FYNNEI come from the germline V gene. With 4 bases removed from V and 0 bases from J, the gap between germline ends came to 9 bases. The CDR3 contains 15 residues. The CDR3 sequence is CASSALGATNEKLFF. For the CDR3, the DNA is TGTGCCAGCAGTGCCTTGGGGGCAACTAATGAAAAACTGTTTTTT.

As DNA, the CDR3 is TGTGCCAGCAGCAATGGACAGGGATGGGTAGGACAGGAGAGGGCCAACGTCCTGACTTTC. Encoded protein: CASSNGQGWVGQERANVLTF. The chain links TRBV6-6 to TRBJ2-6; 8 bases agree with TRBD1. The CDR3 runs 20 residues. Losses at the gene ends were 6 bases for V and 5 bases for J; bases not matched to a gene: 21. Germline V lookup: CDR1 MNHNY, CDR2 SVGAGI (reference sequence).

V is TRBV5-4 and J is TRBJ2-1, with 9 bases lining up with TRBD2. The length of the CDR3 is 17 residues. The V gene's germline CDR1 is SGHNT and CDR2 YYREEE (reference sequence). J was trimmed by 7 bases and V by 3 bases; bases with no gene match: 14. CDR3 loop: CASSSGGLSGSGNEQFF. The DNA of the CDR3 is TGTGCCAGCAGCTCAGGGGGTCTTAGCGGGAGCGGGAATGAGCAGTTCTTC.

The J gene is TRBJ1-1, the V gene TRBV5-1; 9 nucleotides align to TRBD1. The ends lost 4 bases at V and 1 base at J; junction bases unmatched: 8. CDR3 length: 16 residues. CDR1 is SGHRS and CDR2 is YFSETQ in the germline V gene. This CDR3 reads CASSPGGGQGNTEAFF. The CDR3 region has the DNA TGCGCCAGCAGCCCCGGCGGGGGACAGGGGAACACTGAAGCTTTCTTT.

The V call is TRBV5-4, the J call TRBJ1-4, with a tentative D call TRBD1 (5 bases). There are 15 residues in the CDR3. The germline gives CDR1 SGHNT, CDR2 YYREEE (reference sequence). The V and J ends lost 3 bases and 3 bases respectively, with 12 bases between them. CDR3 sequence reads: CASSSGGGANEKLFF. The CDR3 region has the DNA TGTGCCAGCAGCTCCGGGGGGGGTGCTAATGAAAAACTGTTTTTT.

The chain employs TRBV9 and TRBJ2-7, with D perhaps TRBD1 (6 bases). Germline lookup yields CDR1 SGDLS and CDR2 YYNGEE. V was clipped by 3 bases and J by 5 bases, with 18 bases between them. The CDR3 contains 15 residues. The CDR3 here is CASSGTTGMDDEQYF. In DNA form, the CDR3 reads TGTGCCAGCAGCGGAACCACAGGGATGGACGACGAGCAGTACTTC.

J is TRBJ2-5 and V is TRBV2, with D tentatively TRBD1 or TRBD2 (6 bases each). Germline lookup yields CDR1 SNHLY and CDR2 FYNNEI. This CDR3 contains 15 residues. Deletions cut 0 bases from V and 6 bases from J, with 14 bases between. The DNA of the CDR3 is TGTGCCAGCAGTGAAGCTTTCGGGGGCGGGAAGACCCAGTACTTC. It yields the protein CASSEAFGGGKTQYF.

The CDR3: CASSYGGLGEQYF. CDR3 in DNA: TGTGCCAGCAGTTACGGGGGGTTAGGCGAGCAGTACTTC. The chain is built from TRBV6-6 and TRBJ2-7; D may be TRBD2 (6 bases). The CDR3 totals 13 residues. Per the germline V gene, CDR1 is MNHNY and CDR2 is SVGAGI (reference sequence). V lost 2 bases and J lost 6, with 11 bases in between.